This TCR beta chain was retrieved from a study of T cell responses to AZD1222 COVID-19 vaccine. Study results and limitations: A mostly white British donor set with more females was recruited, and clonal diversity was possibly underestimated.

This table comes from immunoSEQ multiplex PCR, and its TCRdb copy is limited to in-frame clones, with some not included. The data hold roughly 120,000 clones, with about 94% observed a single time. The V gene's germline CDR1 is MDHEN and CDR2 SYDVKM. This CDR3 has 13 amino acids. V was clipped by 6 bases and J by 3 bases; unmatched bases: 3. Points on this clone: Its antigen is as yet unknown.

The rearrangement joins TRBV28 to TRBJ2-7; 9 positions match TRBD2. Sequencing used peripheral blood, obtained on day 0 of AZD1222 vaccination. The receptor's source is an adult in good health. The CDR3 reads CASRLAGVYEQYF. The DNA of the CDR3 is TGTGCCAGCAGGTTAGCGGGAGTCTACGAGCAGTACTTC.